A single sample is the source of the 17 T cell receptor beta chains below, sequenced in a study of control samples from healthy donors and cancer patients. The data were produced by immunoSEQ multiplex PCR, yet TCRdb's version contains in-frame clones alone and is incomplete. The sample holds roughly 120,000 clones; around nine tenths are singletons and the top ten take roughly 3.4%. Input material: blood. These receptors all stem from a man aged 45 to 65 in good health.

V and J are TRBV6-5 and TRBJ1-6; TRBD1 aligns across 7 bases. The V gene's germline CDR1 is MNHEY and CDR2 SVGAGI. V trimming: 10 bases; J trimming: 9 bases; junction bases outside the gene matches: 9. CDR3 size: 13 residues. CDR3 coding DNA: TGTGCCACCTCCGACAGGGCTGTTTCACCCCTCCACTTT. Its translation: CATSDRAVSPLHF.

The gene calls are TRBV7-3 and TRBJ2-2; D may be TRBD1 (6 bases). Germline V gene sequence: CDR1 SGHTA, CDR2 FQGTGA. This CDR3 is 14 amino acids long. Trimming cost V 6 bases and J 4 bases, with 12 bases left between them. The CDR3 spells CASRLQGPTGELFF. DNA for the CDR3: TGTGCCAGCAGATTGCAGGGGCCCACCGGGGAGCTGTTTTTT.

The chain employs TRBV9 and TRBJ2-2, with D perhaps matching TRBD1 or TRBD2 (6 bases each). Deletions cut 7 bases from V and 3 bases from J, with 10 bases between. CDR1 is SGDLS, CDR2 YYNGEE, per germline. The CDR3 length is 13 residues. The CDR3 region has the DNA TGTGCCAGCGAGGAGGGGGACACCGGGGAGCTGTTTTTT. Protein sequence: CASEEGDTGELFF.

This chain uses TRBV6-4 with TRBJ2-2; perhaps TRBD1 as D (5 bases). CDR1 is MRHNA and CDR2 is SNTAGT in the germline V gene. The CDR3 length is 14 residues. V was clipped by 5 bases and J by 2 bases, with 9 bases between them. CDR3 sequence (DNA): TGTGCCAGCAGTAGGCAGGGAAACACCGGGGAGCTGTTTTTT. Translated: CASSRQGNTGELFF.

This chain uses TRBV2 with TRBJ2-5; 8 bases align to TRBD1. CDR1 is SNHLY, CDR2 FYNNEI, per germline. The CDR3 extends over 13 amino acids. V lost 5 bases and J lost 4; bases outside the gene matches: 3. CDR3 in amino acids: CASSSDRGETQYF. In DNA form, the CDR3 reads TGTGCCAGCAGTTCTGACAGGGGAGAGACCCAGTACTTC.

This clone has only one observation. The chain employs TRBV28 and TRBJ2-2, with 10 nucleotides matching TRBD2. Per the germline V gene, CDR1 is MDHEN and CDR2 is SYDVKM. The V gene end was trimmed by 10 bases and the J gene end by 5 bases; junction bases not matched to a gene: 4. The CDR3 runs 13 residues. CDR3 residues: CATKRGGTGELFF. The CDR3 DNA reads as TGTGCCACCAAGCGGGGGGGAACCGGGGAGCTGTTTTTT.

The chain employs TRBV5-1 and TRBJ1-2; possible D gene TRBD1, 5 bases. Germline-derived CDR1 and CDR2 are SGHRS and YFSETQ. Trimming shortened V by 4 bases and J by 2 bases, and 9 bases separated the two germline ends. This CDR3 is 13 amino acids long. The CDR3 sequence is CASSPGRNYGYTF. CDR3 sequence (DNA): TGCGCCAGCAGCCCGGGACGGAACTATGGCTACACCTTC. Variable domain in full (rest from reference TRBV5-1 and TRBJ1-2): KAGVTQTPRYLIKTRGQQVTLSCSPISGHRSVSWYQQTPGQGLQFLFEYFSETQRNKGNFPGRFSGRQFSNSRSEMNVSTLELGDSALYLCASSPGRNYGYTFGSGTRLTVV.

This sequence joins TRBV10-3 and TRBJ2-5; D is unclear. CDR1 and CDR2 (germline): ENHRY, SYGVKD. Deletions cut 0 bases from V and 5 bases from J, with 7 bases between. The CDR3 loop spans 13 amino acids. The CDR3 spells CAISESFRETQYF. CDR3 in DNA: TGTGCCATCAGTGAGTCATTTAGGGAGACCCAGTACTTC.

The chain employs TRBV14 and TRBJ2-1; TRBD2 might be the D (6 bases). CDR1 is SGHDN and CDR2 is FVKESK in the germline V gene. V lost 2 bases to trimming and J lost 5 bases, with 16 bases between them. CDR3 size: 16 residues. CDR3 DNA sequence: TGTGCCAGCAGCCAAACCCCGGGACTCCGGAACAATGAGCAGTTCTTC. It encodes CASSQTPGLRNNEQFF.

This chain uses TRBV28 with TRBJ1-2; 10 bases map to TRBD1. The germline CDR1 and CDR2 sequences are MDHEN and SYDVKM. V trimming: 6 bases; J trimming: 8 bases; junction bases outside the gene matches: 6. This CDR3 is 13 amino acids long. CDR3 sequence (DNA): TGTGCCAGCAGATCGACAGGGGGCGAGGGCTACACCTTC. Translated: CASRSTGGEGYTF.

This clone was detected once. The chain employs TRBV4-1 and TRBJ1-4; D remains ambiguous. Trimming took 2 bases from V and 3 from J, leaving 13 bases between them. The CDR3 covers 16 residues. The germline CDR1 and CDR2 sequences are MGHRA and YSYEKL. In nucleotides, the CDR3 is TGCGCCAGCAGCCAAAGGGTGGCAGCTTCTAATGAAAAACTGTTTTTT. Translation: CASSQRVAASNEKLFF.

The chain couples TRBV5-4 to TRBJ1-4; D is unclear. The V end lost 5 bases, the J end lost 3 bases, and 14 bases lay between the germline ends. The CDR3 has 15 residues. CDR1 is SGHNT and CDR2 is YYREEE in the germline V gene (reference sequence). The CDR3 nucleotides are TGTGCCAGCAGTCTCGGAGGGAGGGCTAATGAAAAACTGTTTTTT. Its protein product is CASSLGGRANEKLFF.

The chain joins TRBV19 to TRBJ1-2; 7 bases agree with TRBD1. Germline CDR1 and CDR2: LNHDA and SQIVND (reference sequence). The CDR3 totals 14 residues. The trim removed 6 bases at V and 8 bases at J, leaving 12 bases unmatched. CDR3 bases: TGTGCCAGTAGCCCGGGGACAGACTTTTTGGGCTACACCTTC. The encoded protein is CASSPGTDFLGYTF.

The chain employs TRBV12-3 or TRBV12-4 and TRBJ1-5, with a weak D call TRBD1 (5 bases). V gave up 2 bases and J gave up 7 bases, with 9 bases separating them. The CDR3 totals 13 residues. CDR3 region: CASSLWGRQPQHF. CDR3 DNA sequence: TGTGCCAGCAGTTTATGGGGGAGACAGCCCCAGCATTTT.

This chain connects TRBV29-1 to TRBJ1-6, with D maybe TRBD1 (5 bases). The germline CDR1 and CDR2 sequences are SQVTM and ANQGSEA. CDR3 length equals 11 residues. V was clipped by 7 bases and J by 5 bases, with 6 bases between them. The CDR3 here is CSAGDNSPLHF. The DNA of the CDR3 is TGCAGCGCGGGGGATAATTCACCCCTCCACTTT.

The chain carries TRBV19 and TRBJ1-2; a weak D match, TRBD1 (6 bases). Looked up from germline, CDR1 is LNHDA and CDR2 is SQIVND (reference sequence). The V gene lost 5 bases and the J gene lost 0 bases, with 13 bases spanning the gap. The CDR3 sequence is 15 residues long. CDR3 region: CASSLRQEPNYGYTF. CDR3 coding DNA: TGTGCCAGTAGTCTCAGACAGGAACCTAACTATGGCTACACCTTC.

V usage is TRBV5-1 and J usage is TRBJ1-1, with D possibly being TRBD1 (5 bases). The germline V and J ends were trimmed by 0 bases and 1 base, with 7 bases remaining between them. Per the germline V gene, CDR1 is SGHRS and CDR2 is YFSETQ. This CDR3 region has 14 residues. CDR3: CASSLAGQNTEAFF. In DNA form, the CDR3 reads TGCGCCAGCAGCTTGGCAGGACAGAACACTGAAGCTTTCTTT.